This T cell receptor (beta chain) originates from a study of CD8+ T cells in alopecia areata. Extracted RNA was reverse transcribed, and the resulting cDNA served as sequencing template. The data were produced by immunoSEQ multiplex PCR, yet TCRdb's version contains in-frame clones alone and is incomplete. The sample includes some 200,000 clones, about 60% of them seen just once. The treatment denotes: oral pan-JAK inhibitor, 5-10 mg twice daily. This CDR3 spans 18 amino acids. V was pared by 0 bases and J by 4 bases, with 19 bases between. This clonotype originated in a human donor with alopecia areata. This material consisted of CD8+ T cells sorted from blood, taken at week 24, from a patient treated with tofacitinib. The gene calls are TRBV23-1 and TRBJ1-3, with D perhaps matching TRBD1 (5 bases). TRBV23-1 is filed as an ORF, its function uncertain. Here the CDR3 DNA reads TGCGCCAGCAGTCAATCGGCGGCAGGGACCCTCTCGGGAAACACCATATATTTT. Translation: CASSQSAAGTLSGNTIYF.